One and the same sample provided the 4 T cell receptor beta chains below, sequenced in a study of T cells expressing NK-cell markers. After re-calling the 5' RACE reads, TCRdb lists one entry per CDR3 protein, DNA absent. This sample lists roughly 390,000 distinct CDR3 sequences; its ten largest clones have around 10%. The sample consisted of blood T cells: a sorted CD56 or NKG2C T cell subset, CD4+ or CD8+ T cells, or bulk PBMC T cells (not recorded which). These receptors were collected from a woman aged 45 to 65 in good health.

The gene calls are TRBV12-3 or TRBV12-4 and TRBJ2-3. The CDR3 runs to 12 residues. Here the CDR3 reads CASSTWGDTQYF.

This chain connects TRBV2 to TRBJ2-7; TCRdb outputs TRBD1, but without DNA this stays unchecked. Germline CDR1 and CDR2: SNHLY and FYNNEI. There are 13 residues in the CDR3. The CDR3 protein is CASGRDRGREQYF.

The chain is built from TRBV7-9 and TRBJ2-1; absent DNA, TCRdb's TRBD2 call cannot be checked. Germline loops: CDR1 SEHNR, CDR2 FQNEAQ (reference sequence). The CDR3 runs to 14 residues. This CDR3 reads CASSYGTTLNEQFF.

The chain is built from TRBV28 and TRBJ2-5. This CDR3 region has 12 residues. Per the germline V gene, CDR1 is MDHEN and CDR2 is SYDVKM. CDR3 protein: CASNQYQETQYF. Based on the CDR3 plus reference TRBV28 and TRBJ2-5, the full variable domain is DVKVTQSSRYLVKRTGEKVFLECVQDMDHENMFWYRQDPGLGLRLIYFSYDVKMKEKGDIPEGYSVSREKKERFSLILESASTNQTSMYLCASNQYQETQYFGPGTRLLVL.